The 14 T cell receptor beta chains given below trace back to one sample, sequenced in a study of post-analysis software for immune sequencing data. cDNA libraries for TCR beta contained unique molecular identifiers. TCRdb itself ran the PCR reads through MiXCR, one entry per CDR3 protein. The sample lists around 400,000 distinct CDR3 sequences, less than 40% occurring once. These receptors are not linked to any known antigen. Notes on the study in general: In patients, about five TRBV segments were more frequent than in controls, with TRBV5-6, TRBV5-1 and TRBV20-1 among them.

The specimen sequenced was blood. These receptors were collected from a girl aged 2 to 9 with multiple sclerosis.

A few counts support this clonotype. CDR3 residues: CASSFGTGTGNEKLFF. The CDR3 nucleotides are TGTGCCAGCAGCTTCGGGACCGGGACAGGCAATGAAAAACTGTTTTTT. The chain carries TRBV7-2 and TRBJ1-4; 8 bases align to TRBD1. The CDR3 runs to 16 residues. The germline CDR1 and CDR2 sequences are SGHTA and FQGNSA. V trimming: 3 bases; J trimming: 5 bases; junction bases outside the gene matches: 8.

This clonotype was counted a few times. The rearrangement links TRBV5-1 to TRBJ2-6, with D unclear. Per germline, CDR1 SGHRS and CDR2 YFSETQ. The ends were cut back, 6 bases at V and 4 bases at J, with 17 bases in the middle. The CDR3 covers 16 residues. CDR3 region: CASTPWYGSGANVLTF. DNA of the CDR3: TGCGCCAGCACCCCTTGGTACGGATCCGGGGCCAACGTCCTGACTTTC.

The chain carries TRBV29-1 and TRBJ2-3; the D gene could be TRBD1 or TRBD2 (5 bases each). The germline CDR1 and CDR2 sequences are SQVTM and ANQGSEA. This CDR3 contains 14 residues. The germline V and J ends were trimmed by 4 bases and 2 bases, with 13 bases remaining between them. In DNA form, the CDR3 reads TGCAGCGTTGCGGGACGGCCGCCCACAGATACGCAGTATTTT. This encodes CSVAGRPPTDTQYF.

This chain uses TRBV28 with TRBJ2-7; a possible D gene is TRBD1 (6 bases). CDR1 is MDHEN and CDR2 is SYDVKM in the germline V gene. This CDR3 has 16 residues. V was cut by 4 bases and J by 2 bases, with 18 bases left in between. DNA of the CDR3: TGTGCCAGCAGTTCTCCATGGACAGAAGTAACCTACGAGCAGTACTTC. Its protein product is CASSSPWTEVTYEQYF.

This rearrangement joins TRBV10-3 to TRBJ2-7; D uncertain. The CDR3 is 15 amino acids. V shed 3 bases and J shed 2 bases, with 14 bases lying between them. Germline-derived CDR1 and CDR2 are ENHRY and SYGVKD. CDR3 sequence: CAISDRVGYTYEQYF. CDR3 coding DNA: TGTGCCATCAGTGATAGGGTGGGGTACACCTACGAGCAGTACTTC.

For this clonotype: A single base separates this from a much larger clone, so it may be a read error. This chain uses TRBV29-1 with TRBJ2-3, with TRBD1 identical over 7 bases. This CDR3 is 16 amino acids long. Losses at the gene ends were 3 bases for V and 7 bases for J; bases not matched to a gene: 16. Germline CDR1 is SQVTM and CDR2 is ANQGSEA. The CDR3 sequence: CSVEGVRTGESHTQYF. CDR3 nucleotide sequence: TGCAGCGTTGAGGGGGTAAGAACAGGGGAGTCGCATACGCAGTATTTT.

The genes are TRBV6-1 and TRBJ1-6; TRBD1 matches 7 bases. After removal of 4 bases from V and 6 bases from J, the junction contained 6 bases not matched to a gene. The CDR3 spans 15 residues. Germline CDR1 is MNHNS and CDR2 is SASEGT. The CDR3 loop reads CASSAPGTANSPLHF. The CDR3 DNA is TGTGCCAGCAGTGCTCCCGGGACAGCTAATTCACCCCTCCACTTT.

Only a few counts were recorded for this clonotype. The chain employs TRBV5-1 and TRBJ1-2; D is ambiguous. The CDR3 length is 15 residues. From germline, CDR1 is SGHRS and CDR2 YFSETQ. The ends were cut back, 4 bases at V and 1 base at J, with 14 bases in the middle. CDR3 in amino acids: CASSHGRSLNYGYTF. DNA for the CDR3: TGCGCCAGCAGCCACGGCCGCTCCCTTAACTATGGCTACACCTTC.

This clonotype has more than one count but fewer than ten. CDR3 protein: CASSQVGGGADTQYF. CDR3 coding DNA: TGTGCCAGCAGCCAAGTCGGGGGGGGCGCAGATACGCAGTATTTT. The chain links TRBV3-1 to TRBJ2-3; TRBD2 matches at 8 bases. This CDR3 has 15 residues. V shed 1 base, J shed 4 bases, and the junction held 4 bases outside the gene matches. Germline loops: CDR1 LGHDT, CDR2 YNNKEL (reference sequence).

The chain recombines TRBV7-8 with TRBJ2-2, with 8 bases lining up with TRBD2. The CDR3 extends over 13 amino acids. CDR1 is SGHVS, CDR2 FQNEAQ, per germline. The trim removed 5 bases at V and 7 bases at J, leaving 3 bases unmatched. CDR3 sequence: CASSRGGSGELFF. The CDR3 DNA sequence: TGTGCCAGCAGCCGCGGGGGGAGCGGGGAGCTGTTTTTT.

As DNA, the CDR3 is TGTGCCAGCAGATCTCTCGATTTCACTGAAGCTTTCTTT. As protein: CASRSLDFTEAFF. V usage is TRBV12-3 or TRBV12-4 and J usage is TRBJ1-1, with no clear D. The CDR3 runs to 13 residues. Trimming shortened V by 6 bases and J by 4 bases, and 12 bases separated the two germline ends.

This sequence joins TRBV6-5 and TRBJ1-4, with a tentative D call TRBD1 (6 bases). The germline CDR1 and CDR2 sequences are MNHEY and SVGAGI. With 6 bases removed from V and 8 bases from J, the gap between germline ends came to 16 bases. The CDR3 length is 14 residues. This CDR3 reads CASRGQFHDEKLFF. As DNA, the CDR3 is TGTGCCAGCAGAGGACAGTTTCATGACGAAAAACTGTTTTTT.

This clonotype was observed a handful of times. V usage is TRBV7-2 and J usage is TRBJ2-3, with 11 bases fitting TRBD1. V lost 6 bases and J lost 9; bases outside the gene matches: 11. Per germline, CDR1 SGHTA and CDR2 FQGNSA. This CDR3 has 15 amino acids. This CDR3 is CASRTRGTGGRTQYF. CDR3 DNA: TGTGCCAGCAGAACGCGAGGGACAGGGGGTAGAACGCAGTATTTT.

This clonotype has only one observation. V gene TRBV12-3 or TRBV12-4 combines with J gene TRBJ1-2; D gene unclear. V was trimmed by 4 bases and J by 5 bases, leaving 8 bases between them. The CDR3 loop spans 12 amino acids. The CDR3 region is CASSCKIYGYTF. CDR3 nucleotide sequence: TGTGCCAGCAGTTGTAAGATATATGGCTACACCTTC.